The rows below give T cell receptor beta chains drawn from one sample of a study of blood T cells in healthy people across ages. MiXCR, applied by TCRdb to the 5' RACE reads, yields one record per CDR3 protein. The data show 1 million or so distinct CDR3 sequences, with about 23% seen just once and around 0.75% held by the top ten. The sample was also linked to a second study, of T cells of mothers and their children.

Sample: blood. These receptor sequences come from a girl aged 2-15 years in good health. Both conserved end residues are trimmed from each CDR3.

V gene,J gene,CDR3 length,CDR3 protein
TRBV5-6,TRBJ2-5,14,ASSVAGGGGQETQY
TRBV9,TRBJ2-1,12,ASSVDPTNNEQF
TRBV27,TRBJ2-2,12,ASSSGIAAGELF
TRBV7-9,TRBJ1-2,11,ASSPRGGRGYT
TRBV28,TRBJ2-7,14,ASSLWASSGSYEQY
TRBV28,TRBJ1-2,13,ATIFSAGGISGYT
TRBV28,TRBJ2-6,12,AATLGTGANVLT
TRBV7-6,TRBJ2-7,12,ASSPGTGGLRAH
TRBV29-1,TRBJ1-2,11,SVAGTVPYGYT
TRBV29-1,TRBJ2-7,13,SVEAGEGDSYEQY
TRBV7-2,TRBJ2-4,11,GSSGTIQNIQY
TRBV12-3/TRBV12-4,TRBJ1-4,10,ASSSDRVELF
TRBV6-4,TRBJ1-5,7,VLHQPQH
TRBV20-1,TRBJ1-2,11,SARRPHPNGYT
TRBV20-1,TRBJ1-3,10,SASPNRNTIY
TRBV7-2,.,11,ASSSERDDEQY
TRBV29-1,TRBJ2-7,11,SVEGLAEGEQY
TRBV5-6,TRBJ2-1,12,ASSLELAGARRF
TRBV4-1,TRBJ2-5,13,ASSQEAASGRAQY
TRBV12-3/TRBV12-4,TRBJ2-4,10,ATRAPGNIQY
TRBV11-2,TRBJ1-2,12,ASSLDRPGLGYT
TRBV7-2,TRBJ2-5,11,ASSLSGDKTQY
TRBV20-1,TRBJ1-2,11,SARDVGDYGYT
TRBV29-1,.,11,SVVSGQNAEQY
TRBV9,TRBJ2-3,16,ASSVSSGGTISTDTQY
TRBV29-1,TRBJ2-3,11,SVDSRYTDTQY
TRBV15,.,13,ATSPIGVGSYEQY
TRBV27,TRBJ2-1,10,ASGDNYNEQF
TRBV20-1,TRBJ2-1,10,SARATNNEQF
TRBV27,TRBJ2-3,14,ASSSPDYLSTDTQY
TRBV7-9,TRBJ1-2,13,ASSSQTGSTYGYT
TRBV7-2,TRBJ1-6,13,ASSLTGTDNSPLH